The 28 T cell receptor beta chains below all came from one sample that was sequenced in a study of identical twins. MiXCR, run by TCRdb on the 5' RACE reads, gives a single entry per CDR3 protein. Of 350,000 to 400,000 distinct CDR3 sequences listed, about 9% were seen once; the top ten hold 7.5% to 9.5%. Material for sequencing was naive T cells sorted from blood. These receptors were taken from a woman in her forties or fifties in good health.

This clonotype showed up just a few times. This sequence joins TRBV14 and TRBJ2-3; no reliable D call. In germline, CDR1 is SGHDN, CDR2 FVKESK. The V end lost 0 bases, the J end lost 2 bases, and 9 bases lay between the germline ends. The CDR3 totals 15 residues. The CDR3 bases are TGTGCCAGCAGCCAAGATGAGCGACCCACAGATACGCAGTATTTT. Its translation: CASSQDERPTDTQYF.

This clonotype was observed many times. V usage is TRBV4-1 and J usage is TRBJ1-5; TRBD1 might be the D (5 bases). CDR1 is MGHRA and CDR2 is YSYEKL in the germline V gene. The CDR3 runs to 15 residues. Trimming cost V 0 bases and J 1 base, with 7 bases left between them. The CDR3 spells CASSQEWGSNQPQHF. CDR3 DNA: TGCGCCAGCAGCCAAGAATGGGGGAGCAATCAGCCCCAGCATTTT.

This clonotype was counted at least ten times. The rearrangement links TRBV27 to TRBJ2-5; 9 bases match TRBD1. Germline V lookup: CDR1 MNHEY, CDR2 SMNVEV (reference sequence). Trimming removed 5 bases from V and 1 base from J; junction bases left unmatched: 2. The CDR3 has 14 residues. CDR3 in amino acids: CASSGTGSQETQYF. The CDR3 bases are TGTGCCAGCAGTGGGACAGGGTCCCAAGAGACCCAGTACTTC.

V and J are TRBV24-1 and TRBJ2-3; 13 nucleotides align to TRBD2. Germline V gene lookup returns CDR1 KGHDR and CDR2 SFDVKD. There are 16 residues in the CDR3. V trimming: 2 bases; J trimming: 7 bases; junction bases outside the gene matches: 5. DNA for the CDR3: TGTGCCACCAGTGATTATGGACTAGCGGGAGTCAATACGCAGTATTTT. Amino acid sequence: CATSDYGLAGVNTQYF.

This clonotype was seen ten or more times. V gene TRBV5-1 combines with J gene TRBJ1-6, with a possible D match to TRBD1 (6 bases). Germline CDR1 and CDR2: SGHRS and YFSETQ. V lost 0 bases, J lost 5 bases, and 15 bases lay in between. The CDR3 runs 17 residues. The CDR3 DNA reads as TGCGCCAGCAGCTTGGATCGCCCTCGGACAGATAATTCACCCCTCCACTTT. Encoded protein: CASSLDRPRTDNSPLHF.

In its sample, this clonotype was seen many times. The chain links TRBV14 to TRBJ1-1; D unclear. V dropped 0 bases and J dropped 4 bases, with 6 bases sitting between them. Germline lookup yields CDR1 SGHDN and CDR2 FVKESK. The CDR3 length is 13 residues. CDR3 sequence reads: CASSQDSVTEAFF. The CDR3 bases are TGTGCCAGCAGCCAAGACAGTGTCACTGAAGCTTTCTTT.

A few counts support this clonotype. The V and J genes are TRBV29-1 and TRBJ2-7, with D uncertain. V lost 6 bases, J lost 2 bases, and 2 bases lay in between. This CDR3 contains 9 residues. CDR1 and CDR2 from the germline V gene are SQVTM and ANQGSEA. The CDR3 DNA reads TGCAGCGTAGCCTACGAGCAGTACGTC. Protein sequence: CSVAYEQYV.

This clonotype has ten or more counts. This chain uses TRBV20-1 with TRBJ2-2, with D possibly being TRBD2 (6 bases). CDR3 size: 16 residues. CDR1 is DFQATT and CDR2 is SNEGSKA in the germline V gene (reference sequence). Deletions cut 3 bases from V and 0 bases from J, with 14 bases between. CDR3 amino acids: CSASGGLPANTGELFF. The CDR3, as DNA: TGCAGTGCTAGCGGGGGACTCCCCGCGAACACCGGGGAGCTGTTTTTT.

Ten or more counts support this clonotype. The chain links TRBV15 to TRBJ2-5, with 7 bases fitting TRBD2. The trim removed 5 bases at V and 2 bases at J, leaving 8 bases unmatched. CDR1 and CDR2 (germline): LNHNV, YYDKDF (reference sequence). This CDR3 comprises 15 residues. The CDR3 loop reads CATSGPRREQETQYF. The DNA of the CDR3 is TGTGCCACCAGCGGCCCAAGGCGGGAGCAAGAGACCCAGTACTTC. Variable domain in full (rest from reference TRBV15 and TRBJ2-5): DAMVIQNPRYQVTQFGKPVTLSCSQTLNHNVMYWYQQKSSQAPKLLFHYYDKDFNNEADTPDNFQSRRPNTSFCFLDIRSPGLGDTAMYLCATSGPRREQETQYFGPGTRLLVL.

A few counts support this clonotype. The chain employs TRBV7-8 and TRBJ2-7, with TRBD1 matching 8 bases. The CDR3 sequence is 14 residues long. Germline trimming cut 5 bases from V and 2 bases from J; bases unmatched to any gene: 5. Germline assignment: CDR1 SGHVS and CDR2 FQNEAQ. The DNA for the CDR3 is TGTGCCAGCAGCACCGGGACAGGAACCTACGAGCAGTACTTC. This translates into CASSTGTGTYEQYF. The complete variable domain, with remaining parts taken from reference TRBV7-8 and TRBJ2-7, reads GAGVSQSPRYKVAKRGQDVALRCDPISGHVSLFWYQQALGQGPEFLTYFQNEAQLDKSGLPSDRFFAERPEGSVSTLKIQRTQQEDSAVYLCASSTGTGTYEQYFGPGTRLTVT.

This clonotype has more than one count but fewer than ten. The rearrangement uses TRBV27 and TRBJ2-3; D uncertain. Deletions cut 2 bases from V and 5 bases from J, with 8 bases between. Germline loops: CDR1 MNHEY, CDR2 SMNVEV (reference sequence). This CDR3 is 13 amino acids long. CDR3 sequence: CASSLTRGDTQYF. The CDR3 bases are TGTGCCAGCAGTTTAACGCGCGGAGATACGCAGTATTTT.

This clonotype was detected only a few times. The CDR3 nucleotides are TGCAGCGTTGACGTGACAGGCGTCACAGATACGCAGTATTTT. This sequence encodes CSVDVTGVTDTQYF. V gene TRBV29-1 combines with J gene TRBJ2-3; possible D gene TRBD1, 6 bases. CDR1 SQVTM and CDR2 ANQGSEA come from the germline V gene. Trimming cost V 3 bases and J 2 bases, with 12 bases left between them. CDR3 length: 14 residues.

This CDR3 is CASSFPTRERSYNEQFF. The CDR3 DNA follows: TGTGCCAGCAGCTTTCCTACGAGGGAACGATCCTACAATGAGCAGTTCTTC. The rearrangement uses TRBV7-9 and TRBJ2-1; possibly TRBD2 for D (5 bases). CDR3 size: 17 residues. Trimming cost V 3 bases and J 1 base, with 16 bases left between them. The germline gives CDR1 SEHNR, CDR2 FQNEAQ (reference sequence).

The chain links TRBV20-1 to TRBJ2-3; 7 bases match TRBD2. The CDR3 totals 11 residues. Germline CDR1 DFQATT, CDR2 SNEGSKA (reference sequence). V lost 4 bases to trimming and J lost 14 bases; unmatched junction nucleotides: 9. The CDR3: CSAKAGVLRYF. CDR3 DNA sequence: TGCAGTGCTAAGGCGGGAGTCTTAAGGTATTTT.

This clonotype turned up a few times. The chain carries TRBV2 and TRBJ1-4; a possible D gene is TRBD1 (5 bases). The CDR3 length is 12 residues. The germline V and J ends were trimmed by 8 bases and 12 bases, with 16 bases remaining between them. The germline CDR1 and CDR2 sequences are SNHLY and FYNNEI. This CDR3 is CASVGTSGQLFF. The CDR3 DNA reads TGTGCCAGCGTGGGGACGTCGGGGCAACTGTTTTTT.

This clonotype occurred a few times. The V call is TRBV5-1, the J call TRBJ2-1; tentatively, D is TRBD1 (6 bases). Trimming shortened V by 0 bases and J by 5 bases, and 12 bases separated the two germline ends. This CDR3 has 15 amino acids. Germline V gene lookup returns CDR1 SGHRS and CDR2 YFSETQ. The CDR3 protein is CASSLAQGLHNEQFF. The CDR3 DNA is TGCGCCAGCAGCTTGGCACAGGGATTACACAATGAGCAGTTCTTC.

This clonotype has a handful of counts. For the CDR3, the DNA is TGCAGTGCTAGGACCGGGAACACCGGGGAGCTGTTTTTT. Translation gives CSARTGNTGELFF. This chain connects TRBV20-1 to TRBJ2-2; D unresolved. This CDR3 comprises 13 residues. CDR1 is DFQATT and CDR2 is SNEGSKA in the germline V gene (reference sequence). V was clipped by 3 bases and J by 1 base, with 6 bases between them.

This clonotype was found a few times. The chain combines TRBV4-1 with TRBJ1-2; D not certain. CDR1 is MGHRA, CDR2 YSYEKL, per germline. There are 15 residues in the CDR3. Trimming shortened V by 0 bases and J by 4 bases, and 12 bases separated the two germline ends. CDR3 sequence (DNA): TGCGCCAGCAGCCAAGATGACTCGAAGAGCTATGGCTACACCTTC. Translation gives CASSQDDSKSYGYTF.

This clonotype was observed at least ten times. V is TRBV12-3 or TRBV12-4 and J is TRBJ2-4, with D hard to call. The CDR3 consists of 15 residues. Trimming removed 0 bases from V and 1 base from J, with 7 bases in between. In nucleotides, the CDR3 is TGTGCCAGCAGTTTAGCAGGGCTTGCCAAAAACATTCAGTACTTC. Protein sequence: CASSLAGLAKNIQYF.

This clonotype was found many times. The chain joins TRBV28 to TRBJ2-1, with D perhaps TRBD2 (6 bases). Trimming shortened V by 5 bases and J by 4 bases, and 18 bases separated the two germline ends. The CDR3 is 16 amino acids. Germline V gives CDR1 MDHEN, CDR2 SYDVKM. CDR3 loop: CASSQLYRTTYNEQFF. CDR3 nucleotide sequence: TGTGCCAGCAGTCAACTTTACAGGACTACATACAATGAGCAGTTCTTC.

The chain employs TRBV4-1 and TRBJ2-1; TRBD2 agrees at 8 bases. The CDR3 extends over 15 amino acids. Trimming removed 5 bases from V and 9 bases from J; junction bases left unmatched: 12. Germline CDR1 reads MGHRA; CDR2 reads YSYEKL. Written as DNA, the CDR3 is TGCGCCAGCAGCGGTAGCGGGACCCACTGGATTGAGCAGTTCTTC. Amino acid sequence: CASSGSGTHWIEQFF.

Many counts were recorded for this clonotype. The rearrangement joins TRBV11-3 to TRBJ1-2; no firm D call. This CDR3 is built from 14 residues. V shed 0 bases and J shed 0 bases, with 5 bases lying between them. Per the germline V gene, CDR1 is SGHNT and CDR2 is YENEEA. The CDR3 sequence is CASSLDWTNYGYTF. CDR3 sequence (DNA): TGTGCCAGCAGCTTAGATTGGACTAACTATGGCTACACCTTC.

V gene TRBV21-1 combines with J gene TRBJ2-1; TRBD1 reflects the table's D call only, with no check against the DNA. TRBV21-1 counts as a pseudogene. CDR3 size: 16 residues. This CDR3 is CASINRGSYSYNEQFF. The CDR3 bases are TGTGCCAGCATAAATCGGGGGAGTTACTCCTACAATGAGCAGTTCTTC.

The chain has TRBV12-3 or TRBV12-4 and TRBJ2-1, with D tentatively TRBD1 (6 bases). V lost 3 bases to trimming and J lost 9 bases, with 12 bases between them. The CDR3 consists of 13 residues. CDR3 sequence reads: CASSFKVGAEQFF. CDR3 sequence (DNA): TGTGCCAGCAGTTTTAAGGTGGGGGCTGAGCAGTTCTTC.

There are a few counts of this clonotype. This rearrangement joins TRBV3-1 to TRBJ2-1; maybe TRBD2 (6 bases). The CDR3 spans 15 residues. CDR1 and CDR2 from the germline V gene are LGHDT and YNNKEL (reference sequence). Trimming took 8 bases from V and 6 from J, leaving 20 bases between them. CDR3 region: CASGLGGSSGNEQFF. CDR3 nucleotides: TGTGCCAGCGGACTTGGGGGGAGCTCGGGCAATGAGCAGTTCTTC.

This clonotype was seen a handful of times. The rearrangement uses TRBV29-1 and TRBJ1-2; D unresolved. The CDR3 runs 14 residues. The germline gives CDR1 SQVTM, CDR2 ANQGSEA. V was trimmed by 0 bases and J by 6 bases, leaving 14 bases between them. The CDR3, as DNA: TGCAGCGTTGAAGAAGAGGACTTGTTCGATGGCTACACCTTC. Its translation: CSVEEEDLFDGYTF. The entire variable domain, with the rest obtained from reference TRBV29-1 and TRBJ1-2, is as follows: SAVISQKPSRDICQRGTSLTIQCQVDSQVTMMFWYRQQPGQSLTLIATANQGSEATYESGFVIDKFPISRPNLTFSTLTVSNMSPEDSSIYLCSVEEEDLFDGYTFGSGTRLTVV.

This chain uses TRBV5-1 with TRBJ2-5; 10 nucleotides match TRBD2. Trimming at V came to 4 bases and at J to 3 bases, leaving 6 bases not matched to a gene. The CDR3 has 15 amino acids. Germline V gene sequence: CDR1 SGHRS, CDR2 YFSETQ. CDR3 in amino acids: CASSGGLALEETQYF. CDR3 DNA: TGCGCCAGCAGCGGGGGACTAGCGTTAGAAGAGACCCAGTACTTC. Complete variable domain (other parts from reference TRBV5-1 and TRBJ2-5): KAGVTQTPRYLIKTRGQQVTLSCSPISGHRSVSWYQQTPGQGLQFLFEYFSETQRNKGNFPGRFSGRQFSNSRSEMNVSTLELGDSALYLCASSGGLALEETQYFGPGTRLLVL.

The V call is TRBV20-1, the J call TRBJ2-5; tentatively, D is TRBD2 (6 bases). The V gene's germline CDR1 is DFQATT and CDR2 SNEGSKA (reference sequence). The CDR3 contains 15 residues. V lost 6 bases and J 3 bases, leaving 20 bases between the germline ends. CDR3 sequence (DNA): TGCAGTGCGCCTCGACTAGGGCGGACTAAAGAGACCCAGTACTTC. Amino acids: CSAPRLGRTKETQYF.